This T cell receptor (beta chain) was obtained from a study of blood T cell repertoires in COVID-19. The wider study: Sites across the United States, Italy and Spain contributed samples from acute and convalescent COVID-19. PBMCs, B-cell-depleted T cells, or T cells provided the cDNA or gDNA that made up the material.

Original data processing: By means of reference gene primer amplification, nucleated cell counts were estimated. Only in-frame clones appear in the TCRdb table, and some are missing; sequencing was by immunoSEQ multiplex PCR. That table gives V, J and clone size, and the DNA gave D and trimming. The repertoire holds 65,000 to 70,000 clones, with about 81% as singletons. Germline V gene data show CDR1 as SGHRS and CDR2 as YFSETQ. The CDR3 totals 11 residues. Trimming shortened V by 6 bases and J by 4 bases, and 7 bases separated the two germline ends. The rearrangement links TRBV5-1 to TRBJ2-5; D uncertain. This clonotype was sampled from a human donor in a cohort sampled during active COVID-19. Sequenced: peripheral blood. The CDR3 spells CASTNTETQYF. In nucleotides, the CDR3 is TGCGCCAGCACGAACACAGAGACCCAGTACTTC.